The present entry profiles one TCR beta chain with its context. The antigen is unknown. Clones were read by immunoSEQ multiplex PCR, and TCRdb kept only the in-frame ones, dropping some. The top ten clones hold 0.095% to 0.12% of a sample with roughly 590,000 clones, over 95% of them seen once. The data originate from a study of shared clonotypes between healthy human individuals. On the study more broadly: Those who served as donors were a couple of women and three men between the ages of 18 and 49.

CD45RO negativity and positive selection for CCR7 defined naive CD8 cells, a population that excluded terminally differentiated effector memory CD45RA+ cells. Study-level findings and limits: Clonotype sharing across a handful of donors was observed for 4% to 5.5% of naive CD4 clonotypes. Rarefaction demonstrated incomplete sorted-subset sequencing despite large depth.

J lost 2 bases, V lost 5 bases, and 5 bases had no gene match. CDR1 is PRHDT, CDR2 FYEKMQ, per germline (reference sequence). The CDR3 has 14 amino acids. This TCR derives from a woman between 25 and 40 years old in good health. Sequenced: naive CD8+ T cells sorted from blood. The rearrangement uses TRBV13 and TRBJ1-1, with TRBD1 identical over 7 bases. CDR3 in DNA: TGTGCCAGCAGCCCCGGGGACAGAAACACTGAAGCTTTCTTT. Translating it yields CASSPGDRNTEAFF.